Following are 8 T cell receptor beta chains from one sample sequenced in a study of T-cell reconstitution after alpha-beta-depleted transplantation in children. Unique molecular identifiers were used in preparing the TCRbeta library. TCRdb re-called the PCR reads with MiXCR, one entry per CDR3 protein. The sample has just under 350,000 distinct CDR3 sequences; 16% are singletons. The sample was PBMCs, mostly from graft donor cells, taken 360 days after TCRalphabeta/CD19-depleted stem cell transplant. The receptor source for this set is a male patient aged 2-9 years who had a stem cell transplant for acute lymphoblastic leukemia, so the T cells may come from the graft donor.

This clonotype was counted many times. J is TRBJ2-7 and V is TRBV5-1; TRBD2 matches at 8 bases. Germline V gene data show CDR1 as SGHRS and CDR2 as YFSETQ. Germline trimming cut 4 bases from V and 2 bases from J; bases unmatched to any gene: 2. This CDR3 spans 13 amino acids. CDR3 loop: CASSGRGAYEQYF. The CDR3 DNA sequence: TGCGCCAGCAGCGGGCGGGGGGCCTACGAGCAGTACTTC.

There are a few counts of this clonotype. This chain joins TRBV7-9 and TRBJ2-7; D possibly corresponds to TRBD2 (5 bases). Trimming shortened V by 1 base and J by 2 bases, and 12 bases separated the two germline ends. The CDR3 has 15 residues. In germline, CDR1 is SEHNR, CDR2 FQNEAQ (reference sequence). CDR3 sequence: CASSLGRGLTYEQYF. For the CDR3, the DNA is TGTGCCAGCAGCTTAGGTCGCGGACTGACCTACGAGCAGTACTTC.

This clonotype was picked up many times. CDR3 nucleotides: TGTGCCAGCAGCCCGGGACTAGCGGAGGCCTCTAGCACAGATACGCAGTATTTT. Protein product: CASSPGLAEASSTDTQYF. The V and J genes are TRBV4-2 and TRBJ2-3; 11 bases are a match to TRBD2. The CDR3 covers 18 residues. The ends lost 4 bases at V and 0 bases at J; junction bases unmatched: 9. The germline V gene encodes CDR1 LGHNA and CDR2 YNFKEQ.

This clonotype was seen at least ten times. The rearrangement uses TRBV7-9 and TRBJ2-3, with TRBD2 as a possible D gene (5 bases). Germline V gene data show CDR1 as SEHNR and CDR2 as FQNEAQ (reference sequence). Trimming took off 5 bases at V and 6 bases at J, with 6 bases between the two ends. There are 11 residues in the CDR3. The CDR3 loop reads CASSERDTQYF. CDR3 nucleotides: TGTGCCAGCAGCGAGCGGGATACGCAGTATTTT. The full variable domain, rest sourced from reference TRBV7-9 and TRBJ2-3, is DTGVSQNPRHKITKRGQNVTFRCDPISEHNRLYWYRQTLGQGPEFLTYFQNEAQLEKSRLLSDRFSAERPKGSFSTLEIQRTEQGDSAMYLCASSERDTQYFGPGTRLTVL.

This clonotype has more than one count but fewer than ten. This chain links TRBV9 with TRBJ1-5; D is unresolved. This CDR3 has 15 residues. V lost 0 bases to trimming and J lost 5 bases, with 12 bases between them. Germline V gene lookup returns CDR1 SGDLS and CDR2 YYNGEE. The CDR3 region is CASSVDPRWDQPQHF. The CDR3 DNA follows: TGTGCCAGCAGCGTAGACCCTCGGTGGGATCAGCCCCAGCATTTT.

The gene calls are TRBV28 and TRBJ1-4, with D maybe TRBD1 (5 bases). The CDR3 is made up of 15 amino acids. Per germline, CDR1 MDHEN and CDR2 SYDVKM. Deletions cut 2 bases from V and 7 bases from J, with 14 bases between. CDR3 residues: CASSLPGGVREKLFF. The CDR3 DNA is TGTGCCAGCAGTTTACCTGGGGGGGTCCGTGAAAAACTGTTTTTT.

The chain uses TRBV7-9 and TRBJ1-4; 9 bases map to TRBD1. The CDR3 is made up of 15 amino acids. Germline CDR1 SEHNR, CDR2 FQNEAQ (reference sequence). The junction had 10 bases not matched to a gene; V was cut back by 5 bases and J by 9 bases. This CDR3 is CASSPPGTGPQKLFF. In DNA, the CDR3 is TGTGCCAGCAGCCCCCCCGGGACAGGGCCTCAAAAACTGTTTTTT.

The rearrangement joins TRBV29-1 to TRBJ2-7; 7 bases line up with TRBD1. CDR3 length: 12 residues. Looked up from germline, CDR1 is SQVTM and CDR2 is ANQGSEA. The V and J ends lost 7 bases and 7 bases, in that order; junction bases with no gene match: 10. CDR3 in amino acids: CSARWDSREQYF. CDR3 coding DNA: TGCAGCGCTCGCTGGGACAGCCGAGAGCAGTACTTC.